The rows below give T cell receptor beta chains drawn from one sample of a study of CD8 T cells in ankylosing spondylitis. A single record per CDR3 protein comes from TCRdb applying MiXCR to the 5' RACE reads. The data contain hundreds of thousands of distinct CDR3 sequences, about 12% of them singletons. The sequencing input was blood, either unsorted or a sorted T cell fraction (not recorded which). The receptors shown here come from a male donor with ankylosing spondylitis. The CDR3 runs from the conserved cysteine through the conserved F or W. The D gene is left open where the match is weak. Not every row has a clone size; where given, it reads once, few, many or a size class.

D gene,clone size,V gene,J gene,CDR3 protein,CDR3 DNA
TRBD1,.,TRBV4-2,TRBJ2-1,CASSRARGNEQFF,TGTGCCAGCAGCCGCGCCAGGGGGAATGAGCAGTTCTTC
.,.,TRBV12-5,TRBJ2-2,CASGFQDSFNTGELFF,TGTGCTAGTGGTTTCCAGGACTCGTTCAACACCGGGGAGCTGTTTTTT
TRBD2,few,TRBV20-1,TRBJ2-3,CSARDASGRAFFPDTQYF,TGCAGTGCTAGAGATGCAAGCGGGAGGGCCTTTTTCCCAGATACGCAGTATTTT
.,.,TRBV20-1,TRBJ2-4,CSAREGGDIQYF,TGCAGTGCTAGAGAGGGAGGCGACATTCAGTACTTC
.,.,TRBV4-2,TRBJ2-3,CASSQDPQPNTDTQYF,TGTGCCAGCAGCCAAGATCCCCAACCCAACACAGATACGCAGTATTTT
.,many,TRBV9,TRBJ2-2,CASSVNMEVGELFF,TGTGCCAGCAGCGTAAATATGGAGGTCGGGGAGCTGTTTTTT
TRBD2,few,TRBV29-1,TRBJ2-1,CSGRLAGVSEQFF,TGCAGCGGACGACTGGCGGGGGTTAGTGAGCAGTTCTTC
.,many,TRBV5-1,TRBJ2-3,CASRPPPTDTQYF,TGCGCCAGCAGGCCACCACCCACAGATACGCAGTATTTT
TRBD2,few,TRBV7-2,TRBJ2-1,CASSLEGGSSWNEQFF,TGTGCCAGCAGCCTCGAGGGCGGGAGCTCCTGGAATGAGCAGTTCTTC
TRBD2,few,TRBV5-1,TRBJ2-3,CASSSSGTPSTDTQYF,TGCGCCAGCAGCTCTAGCGGGACACCTAGCACAGATACGCAGTATTTT
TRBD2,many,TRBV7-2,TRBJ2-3,CASSRGLAGGTDTQYF,TGTGCCAGCAGCCGGGGACTAGCGGGGGGGACAGATACGCAGTATTTT
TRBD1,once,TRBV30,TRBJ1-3,CAWMKDRVGDTIYF,TGTGCCTGGATGAAGGACAGGGTTGGAGACACCATATATTTT
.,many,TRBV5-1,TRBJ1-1,CASSLDGGGTEAFF,TGCGCCAGCAGCTTGGATGGAGGGGGCACTGAAGCTTTCTTT
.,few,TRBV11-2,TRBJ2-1,CASSLRELPSSSYNEQFF,TGTGCCAGCAGCTTAAGGGAGCTGCCCTCGAGCTCCTACAATGAGCAGTTCTTC
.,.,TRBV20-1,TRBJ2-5,CSGFGGRETQYF,TGCAGCGGGTTCGGGGGGCGAGAGACCCAGTACTTC
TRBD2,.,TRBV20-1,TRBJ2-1,CSARPWGLAGLYNEQFF,TGCAGTGCTAGACCATGGGGACTAGCGGGGCTCTACAATGAGCAGTTCTTC
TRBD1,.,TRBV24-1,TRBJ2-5,CATSDRDRGKETQYF,TGTGCCACCAGTGATCGGGACAGGGGGAAAGAGACCCAGTACTTC
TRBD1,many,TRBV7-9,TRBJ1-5,CASSTQGLPQHF,TGTGCCAGCAGCACACAGGGGCTGCCCCAGCATTTT
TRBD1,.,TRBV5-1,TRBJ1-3,CASFPGQGDSSGNTIYF,TGCGCCAGCTTCCCGGGACAGGGAGACTCTTCTGGAAACACCATATATTTT
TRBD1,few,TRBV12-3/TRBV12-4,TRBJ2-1,CASRSQGQIVYNEQFF,TGTGCCAGCAGGTCACAGGGGCAAATTGTCTACAATGAGCAGTTCTTC
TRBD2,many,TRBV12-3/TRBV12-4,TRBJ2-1,CASSGRTSGSDEQFF,TGTGCCAGCAGTGGAAGGACTAGCGGGAGTGATGAGCAGTTCTTC
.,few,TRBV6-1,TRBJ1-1,CASSEIRGETEAFF,TGTGCCAGCAGTGAAATAAGAGGGGAGACTGAAGCTTTCTTT
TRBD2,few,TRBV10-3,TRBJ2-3,CAISDWDYHTDTQYF,TGTGCCATCAGTGATTGGGACTACCACACAGATACGCAGTATTTT
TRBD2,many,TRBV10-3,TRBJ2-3,CAISGLAGRADTQYF,TGTGCCATCAGTGGATTAGCGGGACGGGCAGATACGCAGTATTTT
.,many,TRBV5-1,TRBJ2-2,CASSFSLNTGELFF,TGCGCCAGCAGCTTTAGTCTCAACACCGGGGAGCTGTTTTTT
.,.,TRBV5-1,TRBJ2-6,CASTPSSGANVLTF,TGCGCCAGCACCCCTAGCTCTGGGGCCAACGTCCTGACTTTC
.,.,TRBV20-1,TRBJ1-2,CSASVAIYGYTF,TGCAGTGCTAGTGTCGCGATCTATGGCTACACCTTC
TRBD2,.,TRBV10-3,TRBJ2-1,CAISESTGGPIEQFF,TGTGCCATCAGTGAGTCCACGGGAGGGCCGATTGAGCAGTTCTTC
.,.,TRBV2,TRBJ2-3,CASSPDLTDTQYF,TGTGCCAGCAGTCCGGACTTGACAGATACGCAGTATTTT
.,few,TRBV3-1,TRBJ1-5,CASSQDTDQPQHF,TGTGCCAGCAGCCAAGATACTGATCAGCCCCAGCATTTT
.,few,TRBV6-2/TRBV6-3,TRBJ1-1,CASSYETGGAWNTEAFF,TGTGCCAGCAGTTACGAGACAGGCGGGGCATGGAACACTGAAGCTTTCTTT
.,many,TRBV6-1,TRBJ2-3,CATQTIGPPGTDTQYF,TGTGCCACCCAAACCATCGGCCCACCGGGCACAGATACGCAGTATTTT
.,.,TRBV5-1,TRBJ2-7,CASSPGPPSGEQYF,TGCGCCAGCAGCCCGGGACCGCCAAGTGGCGAGCAGTACTTC
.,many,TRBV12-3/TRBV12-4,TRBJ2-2,CASSFEVAVGELFF,TGTGCCAGCAGTTTTGAGGTGGCGGTCGGGGAGCTGTTTTTT
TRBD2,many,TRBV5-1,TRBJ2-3,CASSLGLAGGQADTQYF,TGCGCCAGCAGCTTGGGACTAGCGGGAGGGCAAGCGGATACGCAGTATTTT